This T cell receptor (beta chain) derives from a study of blood T cell repertoires in COVID-19. About the study: Samples came from the United States, Italy and Spain, spanning acute and convalescent COVID-19. T cells, B-cell-depleted T cells, or PBMCs provided the cDNA or gDNA that served as material.

In the authors' methods: Amplification of reference gene primers was used by the study to estimate nucleated cell counts. This table comes from immunoSEQ multiplex PCR, and its TCRdb copy is limited to in-frame clones, with some not included. Clone size and V and J calls were adopted from that table, with D and trimming inferred from the DNA. The sample shows 210,000 or so clones, 65% to 85% of them seen only once. It was during active infection that Seattle patients were enrolled and then longitudinally followed. The count of this clone is one. The clonotype was recovered from a woman aged 25-40 years with COVID-19, enrolled during active disease. Sequencing was done on a sample of peripheral blood.

CDR3 DNA: TGTGCCAGCAGAATCGGGAACACCGGGGAGCTGTTTTTT. It codes for CASRIGNTGELFF. The chain couples TRBV12-3 or TRBV12-4 to TRBJ2-2; D is undetermined. V was cut by 6 bases and J by 1 base, with 6 bases left in between. The CDR3 is 13 amino acids.